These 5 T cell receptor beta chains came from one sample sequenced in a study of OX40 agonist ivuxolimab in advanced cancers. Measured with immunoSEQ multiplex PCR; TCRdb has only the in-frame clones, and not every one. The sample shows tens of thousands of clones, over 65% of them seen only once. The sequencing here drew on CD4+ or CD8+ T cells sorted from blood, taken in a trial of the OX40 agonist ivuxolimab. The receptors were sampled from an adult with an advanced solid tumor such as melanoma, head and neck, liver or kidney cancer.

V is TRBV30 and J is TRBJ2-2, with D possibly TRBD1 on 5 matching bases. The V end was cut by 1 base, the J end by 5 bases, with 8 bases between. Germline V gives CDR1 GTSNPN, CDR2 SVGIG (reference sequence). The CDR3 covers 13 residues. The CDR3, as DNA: TGTGCCTGGAGTGAACAGGAAACCGGGGAGCTGTTTTTT. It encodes CAWSEQETGELFF.

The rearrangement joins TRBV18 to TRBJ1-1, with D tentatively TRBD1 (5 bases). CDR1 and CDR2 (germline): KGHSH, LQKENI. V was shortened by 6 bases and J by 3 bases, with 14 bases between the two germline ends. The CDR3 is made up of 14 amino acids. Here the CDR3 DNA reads TGTGCCAGCTCTTATGACAGTCGGGACACTGAAGCTTTCTTT. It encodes CASSYDSRDTEAFF.

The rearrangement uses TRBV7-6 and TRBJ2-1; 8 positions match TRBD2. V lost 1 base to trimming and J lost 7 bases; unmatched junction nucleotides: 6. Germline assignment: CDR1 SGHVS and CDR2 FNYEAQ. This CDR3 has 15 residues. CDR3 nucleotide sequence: TGTGCCAGCAGCTTAGAAATAACGGGGGGGAATGAGCAGTTCTTC. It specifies CASSLEITGGNEQFF.

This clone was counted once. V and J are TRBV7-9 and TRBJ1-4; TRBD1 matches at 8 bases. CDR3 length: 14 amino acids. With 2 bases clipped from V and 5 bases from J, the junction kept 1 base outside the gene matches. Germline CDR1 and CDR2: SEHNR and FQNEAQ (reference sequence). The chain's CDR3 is CASSLRQGNEKLFF. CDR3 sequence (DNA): TGTGCCAGCAGCTTAAGACAGGGGAATGAAAAACTGTTTTTT.

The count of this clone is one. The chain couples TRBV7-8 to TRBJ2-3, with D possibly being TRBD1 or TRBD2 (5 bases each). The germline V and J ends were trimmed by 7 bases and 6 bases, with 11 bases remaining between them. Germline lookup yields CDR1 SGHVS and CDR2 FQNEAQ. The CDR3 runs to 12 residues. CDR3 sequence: CASKTEGDTQYF. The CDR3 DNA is TGTGCCAGCAAGACAGAGGGGGATACGCAGTATTTT.